This TCR beta chain was recorded in a study of radiotherapy plus CTLA-4 blockade in lung cancer. Study results and caveats: The best prediction of response reportedly came from early blood T cell clone dynamics, with interferon-beta.

V lost 7 bases, J lost 3 bases, and 4 bases stayed unmatched. The V gene's germline CDR1 is MNHNS and CDR2 SASEGT. The CDR3 has 14 residues. Clones were sequenced by immunoSEQ multiplex PCR, and TCRdb holds only the in-frame ones, with some missing. The repertoire holds about 59,000 clones, with less than 75% as singletons. About this clone itself: Its antigen is not known.

This clonotype was obtained from a human donor with non-small cell lung cancer whose response to radiotherapy plus ipilimumab could not be evaluated. The V gene is TRBV6-1, the J gene TRBJ1-2; 11 nucleotides align to TRBD1. The sequencing used peripheral blood, collected from a patient treated with radiotherapy plus ipilimumab. CDR3: CASTRTGGYYGYTF. CDR3 sequence (DNA): TGTGCCAGCACACGGACAGGGGGCTACTATGGCTACACCTTC.